This T cell receptor (beta chain) was captured in a study of early T cells in non-severe SARS-CoV-2 infection. Study-wide background: Sequencing of bulk RNA from unsorted whole blood was done, without chain pairing.

By sample share, this clonotype is medium-sized. CDR3 size: 19 residues. The ends lost 6 bases at V and 1 base at J; junction bases unmatched: 17. Each single cDNA molecule received a unique molecular identifier. Each CDR3 protein gets one entry after TCRdb re-called the 5' RACE reads with MiXCR. There are some 25,000 distinct CDR3 sequences in the sample; roughly 5.6% occur only once, and about 0.85% lies in the top ten. The chain couples TRBV12-3 or TRBV12-4 to TRBJ2-2, with 7 positions matching TRBD2. Sequencing was done on a sample of whole blood. The receptor was derived from an adult who was a healthcare worker with PCR-confirmed SARS-CoV-2 infection or an uninfected control (not recorded which). CDR3 bases: TGTGCCAGCAGGACCCCGGGACTAACGGGGGGTAAGAACACCGGGGAGCTGTTTTTT. This encodes CASRTPGLTGGKNTGELFF.